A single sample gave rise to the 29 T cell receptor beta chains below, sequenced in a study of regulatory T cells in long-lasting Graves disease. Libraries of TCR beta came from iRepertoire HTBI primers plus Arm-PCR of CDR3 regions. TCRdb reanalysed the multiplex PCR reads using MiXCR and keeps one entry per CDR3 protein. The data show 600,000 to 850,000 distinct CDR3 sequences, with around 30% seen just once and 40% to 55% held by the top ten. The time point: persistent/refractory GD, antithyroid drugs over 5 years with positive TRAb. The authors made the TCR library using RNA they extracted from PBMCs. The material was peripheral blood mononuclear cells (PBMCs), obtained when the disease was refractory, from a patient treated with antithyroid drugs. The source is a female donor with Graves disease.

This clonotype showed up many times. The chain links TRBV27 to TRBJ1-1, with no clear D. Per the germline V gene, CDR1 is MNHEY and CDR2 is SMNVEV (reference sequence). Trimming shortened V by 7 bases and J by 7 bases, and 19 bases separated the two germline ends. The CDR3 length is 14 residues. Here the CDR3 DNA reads TGTGCCAGCAATCCCTACCAGGACGGCATTGAAGCTTTCTTT. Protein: CASNPYQDGIEAFF.

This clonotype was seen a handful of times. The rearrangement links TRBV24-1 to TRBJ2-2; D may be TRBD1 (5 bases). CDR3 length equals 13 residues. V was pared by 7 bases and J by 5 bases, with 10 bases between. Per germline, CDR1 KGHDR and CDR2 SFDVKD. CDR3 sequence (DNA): TGTGCCACCAGGGAGTCAGGGACCGGGGAGCTGTTTTTT. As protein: CATRESGTGELFF.

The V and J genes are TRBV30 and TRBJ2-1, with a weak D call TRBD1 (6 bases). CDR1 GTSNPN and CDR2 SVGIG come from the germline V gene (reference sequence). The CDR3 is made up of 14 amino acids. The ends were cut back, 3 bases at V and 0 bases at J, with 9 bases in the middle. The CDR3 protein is CAWRGGSSYNEQFF. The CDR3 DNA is TGTGCCTGGAGAGGGGGAAGCTCCTACAATGAGCAGTTCTTC.

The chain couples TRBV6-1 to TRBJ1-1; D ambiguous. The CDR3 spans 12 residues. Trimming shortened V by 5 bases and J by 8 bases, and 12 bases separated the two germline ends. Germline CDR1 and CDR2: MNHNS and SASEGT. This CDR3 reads CASSPERHEAFF. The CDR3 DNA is TGTGCCAGCAGTCCCGAAAGACACGAAGCTTTCTTT.

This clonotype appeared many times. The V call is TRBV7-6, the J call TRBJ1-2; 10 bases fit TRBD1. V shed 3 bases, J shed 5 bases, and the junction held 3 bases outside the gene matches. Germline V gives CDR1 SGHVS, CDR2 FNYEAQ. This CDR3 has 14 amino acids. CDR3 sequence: CASSFGQGDYGYTF. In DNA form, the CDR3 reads TGTGCCAGCAGCTTCGGACAGGGGGATTATGGCTACACCTTC.

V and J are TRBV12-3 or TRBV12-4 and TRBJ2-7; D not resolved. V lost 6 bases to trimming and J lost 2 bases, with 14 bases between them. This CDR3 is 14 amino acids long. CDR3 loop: CASSQDGRPYEQYF. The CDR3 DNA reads TGTGCCAGCAGCCAAGACGGCAGACCCTACGAGCAGTACTTC.

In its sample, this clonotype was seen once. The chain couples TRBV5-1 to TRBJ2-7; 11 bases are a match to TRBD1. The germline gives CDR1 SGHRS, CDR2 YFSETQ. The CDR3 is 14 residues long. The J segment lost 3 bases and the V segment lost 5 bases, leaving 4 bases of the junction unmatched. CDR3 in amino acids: CASRSGTGGYEQYF. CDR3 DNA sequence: TGCGCCAGCAGGTCCGGGACAGGGGGCTACGAGCAGTACTTC.

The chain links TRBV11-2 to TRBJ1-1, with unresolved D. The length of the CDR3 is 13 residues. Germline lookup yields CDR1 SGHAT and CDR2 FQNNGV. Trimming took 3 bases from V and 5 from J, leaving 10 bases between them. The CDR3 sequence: CASSFNEGTEAFF. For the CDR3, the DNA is TGTGCCAGCAGCTTTAATGAGGGAACTGAAGCTTTCTTT.

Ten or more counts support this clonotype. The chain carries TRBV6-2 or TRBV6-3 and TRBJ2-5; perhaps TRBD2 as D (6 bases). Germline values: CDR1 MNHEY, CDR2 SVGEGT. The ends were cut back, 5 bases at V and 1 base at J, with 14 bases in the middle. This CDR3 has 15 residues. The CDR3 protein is CASSEMVGGQETQYF. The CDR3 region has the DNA TGTGCCAGCAGTGAAATGGTGGGGGGCCAAGAGACCCAGTACTTC.

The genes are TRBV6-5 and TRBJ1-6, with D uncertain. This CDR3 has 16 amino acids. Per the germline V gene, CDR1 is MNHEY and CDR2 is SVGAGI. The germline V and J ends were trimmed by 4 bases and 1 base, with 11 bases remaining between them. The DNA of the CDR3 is TGTGCCAGCAGTTCCACGAAGGGTTCCTATAATTCACCCCTCCACTTT. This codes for CASSSTKGSYNSPLHF.

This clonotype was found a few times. The CDR3 protein is CASSYRIGRVGGYTF. In DNA form, the CDR3 reads TGTGCCAGCAGTTATCGAATCGGACGGGTCGGTGGCTACACCTTC. The chain recombines TRBV6-2 or TRBV6-3 with TRBJ1-2, with D uncertain. Germline loops: CDR1 MNHEY, CDR2 SVGEGT. The CDR3 spans 15 residues. The V end lost 3 bases, the J end lost 7 bases, and 18 bases lay between the germline ends.

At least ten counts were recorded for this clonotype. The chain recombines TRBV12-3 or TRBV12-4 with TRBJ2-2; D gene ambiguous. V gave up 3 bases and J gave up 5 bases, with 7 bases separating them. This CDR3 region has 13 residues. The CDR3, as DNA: TGTGCCAGCAGTTTCGGTCGAACCGGGGAGCTGTTTTTT. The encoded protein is CASSFGRTGELFF.

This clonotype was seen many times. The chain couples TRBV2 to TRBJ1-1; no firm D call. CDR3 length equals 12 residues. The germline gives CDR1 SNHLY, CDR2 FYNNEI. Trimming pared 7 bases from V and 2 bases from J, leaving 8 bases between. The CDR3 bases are TGTGCCAGCAATTCGAGAAACACTGAAGCTTTCTTT. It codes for CASNSRNTEAFF.

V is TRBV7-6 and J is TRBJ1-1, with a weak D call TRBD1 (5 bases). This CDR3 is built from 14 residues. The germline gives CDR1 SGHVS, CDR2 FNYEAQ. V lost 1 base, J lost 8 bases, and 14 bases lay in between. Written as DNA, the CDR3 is TGTGCCAGCAGCTTAGGTGGGGCAGGTCACGAAGCTTTCTTT. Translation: CASSLGGAGHEAFF.

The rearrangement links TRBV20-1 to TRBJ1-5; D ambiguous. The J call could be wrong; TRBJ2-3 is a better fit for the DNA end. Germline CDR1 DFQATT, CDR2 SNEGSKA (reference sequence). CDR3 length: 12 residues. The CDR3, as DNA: TGCAGTGCTAGAGGCAGCAATCAGCCCCAGTATTTT. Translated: CSARGSNQPQYF.

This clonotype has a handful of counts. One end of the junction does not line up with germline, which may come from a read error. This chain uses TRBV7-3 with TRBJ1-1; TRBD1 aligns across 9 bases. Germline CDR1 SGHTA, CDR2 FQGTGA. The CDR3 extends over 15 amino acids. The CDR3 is CASSVTGGENTEAFF. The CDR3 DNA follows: TGTGCCAGCAGCGTAACAGGGGGCGAGAACACTGAAGCTTTCTTT.

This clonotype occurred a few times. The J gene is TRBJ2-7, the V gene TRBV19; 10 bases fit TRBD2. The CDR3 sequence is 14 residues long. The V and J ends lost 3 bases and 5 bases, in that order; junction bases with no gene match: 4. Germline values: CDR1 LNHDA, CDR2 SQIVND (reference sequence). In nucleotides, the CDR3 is TGTGCCAGTAGTATCGAACTAGCGGGACACGAGCAGTACTTC. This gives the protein CASSIELAGHEQYF.

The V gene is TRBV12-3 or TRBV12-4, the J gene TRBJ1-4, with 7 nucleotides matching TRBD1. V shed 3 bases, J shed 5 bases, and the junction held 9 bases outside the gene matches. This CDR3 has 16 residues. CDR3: CASSLRGGGLNEKLFF. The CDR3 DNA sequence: TGTGCCAGCAGTTTGAGAGGGGGCGGTTTAAATGAAAAACTGTTTTTT.

CDR3 DNA sequence: TGCAGTGCCCACCTCAGCCGGAGGCACACTGAAGCTTTCTTT. Protein sequence: CSAHLSRRHTEAFF. V gene TRBV20-1 combines with J gene TRBJ1-1; no firm D call. This CDR3 has 14 amino acids. V lost 6 bases, J lost 3 bases, and 17 bases lay in between. Per the germline V gene, CDR1 is DFQATT and CDR2 is SNEGSKA (reference sequence).

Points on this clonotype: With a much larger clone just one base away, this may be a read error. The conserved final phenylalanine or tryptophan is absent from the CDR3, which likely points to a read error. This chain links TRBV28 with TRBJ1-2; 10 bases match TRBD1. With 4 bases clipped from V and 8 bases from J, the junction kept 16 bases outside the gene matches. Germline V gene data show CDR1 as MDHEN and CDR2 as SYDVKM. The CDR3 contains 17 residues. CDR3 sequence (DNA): TGTGCCAGCAGTTCCCCTGTGGGACAGGGGCGGTTAAAAGGCTACACCTCC. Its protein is CASSSPVGQGRLKGYTS.

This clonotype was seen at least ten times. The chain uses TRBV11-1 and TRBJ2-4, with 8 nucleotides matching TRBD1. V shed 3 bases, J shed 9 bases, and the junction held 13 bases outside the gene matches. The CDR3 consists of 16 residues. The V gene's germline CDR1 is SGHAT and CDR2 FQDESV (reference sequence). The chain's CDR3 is CASSLDGTGSGGIQYF. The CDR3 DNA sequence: TGTGCCAGCAGCTTGGACGGGACAGGTTCCGGGGGCATTCAGTACTTC.

The CDR3 loop reads CSASRWLTAYGYTF. DNA for the CDR3: TGCAGTGCTAGCCGATGGTTGACAGCCTATGGCTACACCTTC. The chain employs TRBV20-1 and TRBJ1-2, with D perhaps matching TRBD1 (5 bases). CDR1 and CDR2 from the germline V gene are DFQATT and SNEGSKA (reference sequence). The germline V and J ends were trimmed by 3 bases and 4 bases, with 15 bases remaining between them. This CDR3 comprises 14 residues.

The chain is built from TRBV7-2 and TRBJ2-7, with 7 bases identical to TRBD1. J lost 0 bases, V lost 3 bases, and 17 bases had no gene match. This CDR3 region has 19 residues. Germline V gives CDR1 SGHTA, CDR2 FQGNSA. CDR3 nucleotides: TGTGCCAGCAGCTTCGGACTCCCAAAGGGGACAGTAAACTCCTACGAGCAGTACTTC. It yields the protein CASSFGLPKGTVNSYEQYF.

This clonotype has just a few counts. The CDR3 nucleotides read TGTGCCAGCAGCCAAGGGGGACAGGGGGCGAATGGCTACACCTTC. Residues: CASSQGGQGANGYTF. The V call is TRBV11-2, the J call TRBJ1-2, with 12 bases identical to TRBD1. The junction had 7 bases not matched to a gene; V was cut back by 5 bases and J by 6 bases. CDR1 SGHAT and CDR2 FQNNGV come from the germline V gene. The CDR3 sequence is 15 residues long.

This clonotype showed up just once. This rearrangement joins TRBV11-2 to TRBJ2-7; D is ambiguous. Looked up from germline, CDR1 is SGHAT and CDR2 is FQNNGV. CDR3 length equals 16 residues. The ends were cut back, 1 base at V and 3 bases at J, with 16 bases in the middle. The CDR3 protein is CASSLVGFLKHYEQYF. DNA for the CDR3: TGTGCCAGCAGCTTAGTGGGTTTTCTTAAGCACTACGAGCAGTACTTC.

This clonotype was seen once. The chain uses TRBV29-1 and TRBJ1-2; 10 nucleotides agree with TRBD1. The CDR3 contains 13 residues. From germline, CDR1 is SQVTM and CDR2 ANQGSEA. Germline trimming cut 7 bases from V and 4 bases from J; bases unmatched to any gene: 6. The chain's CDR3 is CSATGQGGYGYTF. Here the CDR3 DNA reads TGCAGCGCTACCGGACAGGGGGGCTATGGCTACACCTTC.

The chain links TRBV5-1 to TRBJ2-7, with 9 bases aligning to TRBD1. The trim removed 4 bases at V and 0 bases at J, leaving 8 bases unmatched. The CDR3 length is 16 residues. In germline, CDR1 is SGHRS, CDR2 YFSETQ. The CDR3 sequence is CASSKTGGSVSYEQYF. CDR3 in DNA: TGCGCCAGCAGCAAAACAGGGGGCTCGGTCTCCTACGAGCAGTACTTC.

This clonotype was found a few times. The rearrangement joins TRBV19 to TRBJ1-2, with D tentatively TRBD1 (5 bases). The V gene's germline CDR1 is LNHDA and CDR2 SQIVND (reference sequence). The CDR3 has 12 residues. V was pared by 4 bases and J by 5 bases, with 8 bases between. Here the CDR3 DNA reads TGTGCCAGTAGTAAGACAGTGTATGGCTACACCTTC. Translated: CASSKTVYGYTF.

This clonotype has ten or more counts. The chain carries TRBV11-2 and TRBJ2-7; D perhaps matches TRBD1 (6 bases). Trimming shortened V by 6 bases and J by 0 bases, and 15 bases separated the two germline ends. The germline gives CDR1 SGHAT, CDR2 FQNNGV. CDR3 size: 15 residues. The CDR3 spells CASSRSGTFSYEQYF. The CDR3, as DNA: TGTGCCAGCAGTCGTTCCGGGACATTCTCCTACGAGCAGTACTTC.